What follows are 10 T cell receptor beta chains derived from one specimen sequenced in a study of post-analysis software for immune sequencing data (dated by TCRdb to the mid-2010s). Antigens of these TCRs are unknown. The library came from PCR. Sequenced on an Illumina HiSeq 2500. To reduce PCR and sequencing biases, unique molecular identifiers were incorporated into the TCR beta cDNA libraries. TCRdb trimmed public reads at Q25 via fastp, called clones via MiXCR and kept in-frame beta chains. For every CDR3 protein sequence, its rows merge into one entry that carries the most common genes and DNA. The sample includes some 690,000 distinct CDR3 sequences, with more than 50% observed a single time. About 11% of the sample is in the top ten clones. Overall study outcomes, separate from this receptor: Patients showed significantly higher frequencies than controls for five TRBV segments, among them TRBV5-6, TRBV5-1 and TRBV20-1.

The sample taken for sequencing was blood. Receptors originate from a girl between 2 and 10 years old with multiple sclerosis.

This chain uses TRBV24-1 with TRBJ1-2, with D possibly matching TRBD1 (5 bases). The V and J ends lost 1 base and 6 bases respectively, with 8 bases between them. Germline assignment: CDR1 KGHDR and CDR2 SFDVKD. CDR3 length equals 13 residues. CDR3 coding DNA: TGTGCCACCAGTGATTTCTCCAGGGATGGCTACACCTTC. It specifies CATSDFSRDGYTF.

The chain has TRBV6-2 or TRBV6-3 and TRBJ2-5; weak D call: TRBD2 (6 bases). This CDR3 is built from 15 residues. Deletions cut 11 bases from V and 1 base from J, with 20 bases between. The germline V gene encodes CDR1 MNHEY and CDR2 SVGEGT. This CDR3 is CAGAPNLAAQETQYF. The DNA for the CDR3 is TGTGCCGGGGCCCCGAACTTAGCGGCCCAAGAGACCCAGTACTTC.

This clonotype was counted only a few times. The chain combines TRBV7-2 with TRBJ1-1; D perhaps matches TRBD1 (6 bases). The CDR3 contains 14 residues. The V end was cut by 0 bases, the J end by 6 bases, with 11 bases between. The germline V gene encodes CDR1 SGHTA and CDR2 FQGNSA. The CDR3 here is CASSLAQGQPEAFF. The CDR3 DNA sequence: TGTGCCAGCAGCTTAGCCCAGGGGCAACCTGAAGCTTTCTTT.

The rearrangement joins TRBV12-3 or TRBV12-4 to TRBJ2-1; 7 bases are shared with TRBD2. V was pared by 11 bases and J by 0 bases, with 10 bases of the junction left unmatched. The CDR3 length is 15 residues. This CDR3 reads CASRGGVDSYNEQFF. CDR3 nucleotides: TGTGCCTCTCGTGGGGGGGTCGACTCCTACAATGAGCAGTTCTTC.

The chain uses TRBV12-3 or TRBV12-4 and TRBJ2-3; 7 bases agree with TRBD2. The CDR3 has 12 residues. The J segment lost 11 bases and the V segment lost 5 bases, leaving 7 bases of the junction unmatched. The CDR3 DNA sequence: TGTGCCAGCAGTCCGGGACTACGTATGCAGTATTTT. Protein product: CASSPGLRMQYF.

V usage is TRBV12-3 or TRBV12-4 and J usage is TRBJ1-2, with 10 bases aligning to TRBD1. CDR3 length equals 16 residues. After removal of 3 bases from V and 1 base from J, the junction contained 5 bases not matched to a gene. CDR3 nucleotide sequence: TGTGCCAGCAGTTTGAGGACAGGGGGGGGTAACTATGGCTACACCTTC. As protein: CASSLRTGGGNYGYTF.

The chain carries TRBV7-9 and TRBJ1-2, with no clear D. CDR1 and CDR2 (germline): SEHNR, FQNEAQ (reference sequence). The CDR3 runs to 14 residues. V lost 3 bases to trimming and J lost 2 bases, with 10 bases between them. The CDR3 DNA is TGTGCCAGCAGCTTCCTACATCAGAACTATGGCTACACCTTC. It codes for CASSFLHQNYGYTF. Based on the CDR3 plus reference TRBV7-9 and TRBJ1-2, the full variable domain is DTGVSQNPRHKITKRGQNVTFRCDPISEHNRLYWYRQTLGQGPEFLTYFQNEAQLEKSRLLSDRFSAERPKGSFSTLEIQRTEQGDSAMYLCASSFLHQNYGYTFGSGTRLTVV.

The V and J genes are TRBV20-1 and TRBJ1-1; tentatively, D is TRBD1 (5 bases). The CDR3 spans 12 residues. V was clipped by 0 bases and J by 11 bases, with 13 bases between them. Germline V CDR1 and CDR2: DFQATT, SNEGSKA (reference sequence). This CDR3 is CSARDPQGGAFF. CDR3 nucleotides: TGCAGTGCTAGAGACCCGCAGGGTGGGGCTTTCTTT.

The chain links TRBV20-1 to TRBJ2-7; a possible D gene is TRBD1 (6 bases). The CDR3 is 13 residues long. V lost 0 bases to trimming and J lost 3 bases, with 9 bases between them. The germline gives CDR1 DFQATT, CDR2 SNEGSKA (reference sequence). Here the CDR3 reads CSARDRGFYEQYF. CDR3 bases: TGCAGTGCTAGAGACAGGGGATTCTACGAGCAGTACTTC.

This clonotype was seen only a few times. The rearrangement uses TRBV12-3 or TRBV12-4 and TRBJ2-1, with 11 positions matching TRBD2. This CDR3 is 17 amino acids long. With 6 bases clipped from V and 5 bases from J, the junction kept 12 bases outside the gene matches. In nucleotides, the CDR3 is TGTGCCAGCAGACCCGGGCTAGCGGGAGGTCTCGACAATGAGCAGTTCTTC. This translates into CASRPGLAGGLDNEQFF.